This T cell receptor (beta chain) was captured by sequencing in a study of blood T cell repertoires in COVID-19. CDR1 MGHRA and CDR2 YSYEKL come from the germline V gene. Losses at the gene ends were 0 bases for V and 5 bases for J; bases not matched to a gene: 9. This CDR3 has 18 residues. Assay used: immunoSEQ multiplex PCR; TCRdb lists only in-frame clones, some missing. The data show tens of thousands of clones, with 85% to 90% seen just once and less than 5.5% held by the top ten. The TCR comes from an older woman with active COVID-19. Sequencing was performed on peripheral blood. This chain joins TRBV4-1 and TRBJ2-2; TRBD2 matches 10 bases. CDR3 sequence reads: CASSQEGFRAGGTGELFF. As DNA, the CDR3 is TGCGCCAGCAGCCAAGAGGGATTCCGAGCGGGGGGGACCGGGGAGCTGTTTTTT.